A single sample is the source of the 12 T cell receptor beta chains below, sequenced in a study of shared T cell receptors in the human thymus. Sequencing used immunoSEQ multiplex PCR; TCRdb keeps in-frame clones, though not all of them. Of about 660,000 clones detected, roughly 86% appear once; the ten largest clones hold over 0.008%. The data also belong to a second study, concerning human thymus T cells.

Sequencing used thymocytes. Receptors were obtained from a boy in the first two years of life with a congenital heart defect.

The chain carries TRBV28 and TRBJ1-2; 7 nucleotides match TRBD1. With V trimmed by 3 bases and J by 4 bases, 8 bases remained unmatched. CDR1 is MDHEN, CDR2 SYDVKM, per germline. This CDR3 is built from 15 residues. The CDR3 DNA is TGTGCCAGCAGTTTGGCCCCGGACAGGACCTATGGCTACACCTTC. This encodes CASSLAPDRTYGYTF.

The CDR3 here is CASSEYQTTLSSYNEQFF. DNA of the CDR3: TGTGCCAGCAGCGAATACCAGACTACCCTGAGCTCCTACAATGAGCAGTTCTTC. V gene TRBV9 combines with J gene TRBJ2-1, with D possibly matching TRBD2 (5 bases). Deletions cut 3 bases from V and 0 bases from J, with 19 bases between. CDR1 and CDR2 (germline): SGDLS, YYNGEE. This CDR3 is built from 18 residues.

In this sample, this clone turned up a few times. The rearrangement links TRBV12-5 to TRBJ1-4; D is undetermined. Germline V lookup: CDR1 LGHNT, CDR2 FRNRAP. The CDR3 runs to 18 residues. V was clipped by 2 bases and J by 0 bases, with 16 bases between them. For the CDR3, the DNA is TGTGCTAGTGGTTTGCTCGCGGGTCGCTTTGCAACTAATGAAAAACTGTTTTTT. It translates to CASGLLAGRFATNEKLFF.

The rearrangement uses TRBV5-1 and TRBJ1-2, with 7 positions matching TRBD1. CDR1 SGHRS and CDR2 YFSETQ come from the germline V gene. The CDR3 loop spans 14 amino acids. The trim removed 4 bases at V and 4 bases at J, leaving 7 bases unmatched. CDR3 region: CASSNDRDFYGYTF. CDR3 bases: TGCGCCAGCAGCAATGACAGGGATTTCTATGGCTACACCTTC.

This chain uses TRBV29-1 with TRBJ2-5; 10 bases line up with TRBD2. Germline CDR1 and CDR2: SQVTM and ANQGSEA. The CDR3 is 12 residues long. Trimming removed 6 bases from V and 5 bases from J; junction bases left unmatched: 3. For the CDR3, the DNA is TGCAGCGTAATACTAGCGGGGGAGACCCAGTACTTC. Translating it yields CSVILAGETQYF. Together with reference TRBV29-1 and TRBJ2-5, the CDR3 gives the full variable domain: SAVISQKPSRDICQRGTSLTIQCQVDSQVTMMFWYRQQPGQSLTLIATANQGSEATYESGFVIDKFPISRPNLTFSTLTVSNMSPEDSSIYLCSVILAGETQYFGPGTRLLVL.

This clone is a singleton in its sample. This sample also contains other DNA sequences that code for the same CDR3. J is TRBJ1-6 and V is TRBV5-1; a weak D match, TRBD1 (5 bases). In germline, CDR1 is SGHRS, CDR2 YFSETQ. This CDR3 has 15 residues. V was trimmed by 7 bases and J by 5 bases, leaving 16 bases between them. The CDR3 sequence is CASRAAGLNNSPLHF. CDR3 in DNA: TGCGCCAGCCGAGCGGCGGGACTTAATAATTCACCCCTCCACTTT.

The J gene is TRBJ1-5, the V gene TRBV7-6; maybe TRBD1 (6 bases). Germline values: CDR1 SGHVS, CDR2 FNYEAQ. V lost 5 bases and J lost 4, with 9 bases in between. The CDR3 runs 13 residues. The CDR3 DNA is TGTGCCAGCAGCGGCGGACAGAATCAGCCCCAGCATTTT. This gives the protein CASSGGQNQPQHF.

This chain links TRBV7-8 with TRBJ1-1; D is unclear. V gave up 3 bases and J gave up 4 bases, with 9 bases separating them. CDR1 and CDR2 (germline): SGHVS, FQNEAQ. This CDR3 has 13 amino acids. The CDR3 DNA reads TGTGCCAGCAGCTTGAGGGTGAGCACTGAAGCTTTCTTT. Its protein is CASSLRVSTEAFF. Using reference TRBV7-8 and TRBJ1-1 for the parts outside the CDR3, the full variable domain is GAGVSQSPRYKVAKRGQDVALRCDPISGHVSLFWYQQALGQGPEFLTYFQNEAQLDKSGLPSDRFFAERPEGSVSTLKIQRTQQEDSAVYLCASSLRVSTEAFFGQGTRLTVV.

The V and J genes are TRBV6-1 and TRBJ2-7; D might be TRBD1 (5 bases). Deletions cut 4 bases from V and 0 bases from J, with 13 bases between. Germline-derived CDR1 and CDR2 are MNHNS and SASEGT. This CDR3 has 15 amino acids. The CDR3 loop reads CASSVQTAHSYEQYF. CDR3 DNA: TGTGCCAGCAGTGTTCAGACAGCCCACTCCTACGAGCAGTACTTC.

The chain is built from TRBV4-1 and TRBJ2-7, with a tentative D call TRBD1 (6 bases). Germline V gene data show CDR1 as MGHRA and CDR2 as YSYEKL. This CDR3 has 13 amino acids. V was shortened by 3 bases and J by 4 bases, with 10 bases between the two germline ends. Here the CDR3 reads CASSQDRLYEQYF. CDR3 nucleotides: TGCGCCAGCAGCCAGGACAGATTATACGAGCAGTACTTC.

The chain uses TRBV14 and TRBJ1-1; D might be TRBD1 (6 bases). V dropped 1 base and J dropped 5 bases, with 14 bases sitting between them. The germline V gene encodes CDR1 SGHDN and CDR2 FVKESK. The CDR3 runs 15 residues. The CDR3 reads CASSQGMGAHTEAFF. In nucleotides, the CDR3 is TGTGCCAGCAGCCAAGGCATGGGGGCGCATACTGAAGCTTTCTTT.

The V and J genes are TRBV11-2 and TRBJ1-1, with 8 bases identical to TRBD1. The ends lost 3 bases at V and 3 bases at J; junction bases unmatched: 3. The CDR3 length is 14 residues. CDR1 SGHAT and CDR2 FQNNGV come from the germline V gene. The CDR3 DNA reads as TGTGCCAGCAGCTTCCCACAGGGGGACACTGAAGCTTTCTTT. Translating gives CASSFPQGDTEAFF.